This T cell receptor (beta chain) was recovered during a study of T cell repertoires in cytomegalovirus infection. The overall study: Public TCR beta signatures were indicative of both CMV infection and a matching HLA type.

Study-level points and caveats: In two of eight donors, the top clonotype was HLA-C-restricted CMV-specific.

This clonotype has more than one count but fewer than ten. Its antigen is not known. Germline and junction disagree at one end, which may indicate a read error. The germline CDR1 and CDR2 sequences are SGHTA and FQGTGA. The CDR3 sequence is 12 residues long. TCRdb ran MiXCR on the reads and lists one entry per CDR3 protein. The table records approximately 100,000 distinct CDR3 sequences, 23% of them present only once. This TCR came from a human donor in good health (CMV status not recorded). Some clones in this sample may be carry-over from other donors' samples. V usage is TRBV7-3 and J usage is TRBJ1-1, with D unclear. The sequencing input was CD8+ T cells from PBMCs. CDR3: CASSGGPLDLIF. As DNA, the CDR3 is TGTGCCAGCAGCGGCGGGCCACTGGATCTGATCTTT.